This TCR beta chain comes out of a study of cytomegalovirus exposure and HLA in healthy donors. General study points: It was assumed in the presence/absence analyses that sequencing depth was roughly uniform across donors.

Primers for the PCR totalled 60 Vbeta and 13 Jbeta. Produced via immunoSEQ multiplex PCR; TCRdb's table is partial and in-frame only. The data hold roughly 71,000 clones, with 60% to 80% observed a single time. Notes on this clone: As yet, its antigen is unknown.

The clonotype originates from a girl under 18 in good health and CMV-seropositive. Sequencing was performed on PBMCs.

The CDR3 protein is CASSQGLGGVAKNIQYF. CDR3 sequence (DNA): TGCGCCAGCAGCCAAGGGTTGGGGGGGGTAGCCAAAAACATTCAGTACTTC. The chain joins TRBV4-3 to TRBJ2-4, with TRBD2 matching over 7 bases. Germline loops: CDR1 LGHNA, CDR2 YSLEER. V was clipped by 1 base and J by 0 bases; unmatched bases: 6. The CDR3 loop spans 17 amino acids.